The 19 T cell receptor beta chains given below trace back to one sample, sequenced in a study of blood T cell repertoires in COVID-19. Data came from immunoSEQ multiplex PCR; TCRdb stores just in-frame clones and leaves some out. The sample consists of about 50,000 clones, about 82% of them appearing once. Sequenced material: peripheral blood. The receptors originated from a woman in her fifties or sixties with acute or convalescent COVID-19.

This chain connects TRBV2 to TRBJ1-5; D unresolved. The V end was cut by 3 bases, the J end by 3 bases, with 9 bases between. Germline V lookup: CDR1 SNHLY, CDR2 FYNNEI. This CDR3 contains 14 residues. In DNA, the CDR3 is TGTGCCAGCAGTGATGAACTACCCAATCAGCCCCAGCATTTT. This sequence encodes CASSDELPNQPQHF.

Written as DNA, the CDR3 is TGTGCCAGCAGCTTAGATTACGGGACACCGAACACTGAAGCTTTCTTT. This encodes CASSLDYGTPNTEAFF. The gene calls are TRBV7-9 and TRBJ1-1, with a tentative D call TRBD1 (6 bases). This CDR3 region has 16 residues. CDR1 and CDR2 (germline): SEHNR, FQNEAQ (reference sequence). Trimming removed 1 base from V and 1 base from J, with 13 bases in between.

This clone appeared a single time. CDR3 in DNA: TGTGCCTGGGGCCGTATTAGCGGGAACTATGAGCAGTTCTTC. Its protein product is CAWGRISGNYEQFF. The V and J genes are TRBV30 and TRBJ2-1, with TRBD2 identical over 8 bases. This CDR3 comprises 14 residues. The junction had 11 bases not matched to a gene; V was cut back by 5 bases and J by 8 bases. Germline assignment: CDR1 GTSNPN and CDR2 SVGIG (reference sequence).

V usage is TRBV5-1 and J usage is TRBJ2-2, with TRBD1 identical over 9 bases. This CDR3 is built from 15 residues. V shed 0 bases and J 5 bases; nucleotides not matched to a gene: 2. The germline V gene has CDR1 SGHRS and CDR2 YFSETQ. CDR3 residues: CASSLGQGVTGELFF. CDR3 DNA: TGCGCCAGCAGCTTGGGACAGGGGGTGACCGGGGAGCTGTTTTTT.

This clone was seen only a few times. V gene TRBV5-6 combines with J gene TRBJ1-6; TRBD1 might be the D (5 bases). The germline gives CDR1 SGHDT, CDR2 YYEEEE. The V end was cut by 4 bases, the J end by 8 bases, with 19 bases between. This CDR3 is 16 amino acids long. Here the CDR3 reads CASSKGRQLTDSPLHF. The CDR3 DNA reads TGTGCCAGCAGCAAGGGGCGCCAATTAACCGATTCACCCCTCCACTTT.

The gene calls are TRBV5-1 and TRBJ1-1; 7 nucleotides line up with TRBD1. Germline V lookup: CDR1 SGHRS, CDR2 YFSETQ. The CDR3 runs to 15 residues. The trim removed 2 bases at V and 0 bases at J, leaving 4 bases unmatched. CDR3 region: CASSFSQGVNTEAFF. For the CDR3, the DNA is TGCGCCAGCAGCTTTTCCCAGGGGGTGAACACTGAAGCTTTCTTT.

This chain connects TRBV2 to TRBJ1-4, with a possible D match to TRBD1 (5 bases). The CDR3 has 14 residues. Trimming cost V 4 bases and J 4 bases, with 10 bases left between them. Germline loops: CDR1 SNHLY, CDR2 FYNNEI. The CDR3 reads CASSGGGLNEKLFF. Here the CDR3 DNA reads TGTGCCAGCAGTGGTGGGGGACTTAATGAAAAACTGTTTTTT.

CDR3 in DNA: TGTGCCAGCAGCTTAGTTTTAGCCGCTCAAACGGAGACCCAGTACTTC. Protein: CASSLVLAAQTETQYF. J is TRBJ2-5 and V is TRBV7-6; no firm D call. V gave up 1 base and J gave up 5 bases, with 17 bases separating them. CDR3 length: 16 amino acids. Germline loops: CDR1 SGHVS, CDR2 FNYEAQ.

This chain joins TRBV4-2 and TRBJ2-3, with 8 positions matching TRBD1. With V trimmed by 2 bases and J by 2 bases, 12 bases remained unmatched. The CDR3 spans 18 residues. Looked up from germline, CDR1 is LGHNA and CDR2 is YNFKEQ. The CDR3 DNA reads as TGTGCCAGCAGCCAAAAAATTCTTATGGACAGGGCCACAGATACGCAGTATTTT. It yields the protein CASSQKILMDRATDTQYF.

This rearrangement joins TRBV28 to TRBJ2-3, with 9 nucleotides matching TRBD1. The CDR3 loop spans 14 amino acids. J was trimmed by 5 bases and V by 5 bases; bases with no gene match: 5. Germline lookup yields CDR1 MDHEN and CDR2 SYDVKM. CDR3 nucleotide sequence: TGTGCCAGCAGTACGACAGGGGGTATAGATACGCAGTATTTT. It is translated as CASSTTGGIDTQYF.

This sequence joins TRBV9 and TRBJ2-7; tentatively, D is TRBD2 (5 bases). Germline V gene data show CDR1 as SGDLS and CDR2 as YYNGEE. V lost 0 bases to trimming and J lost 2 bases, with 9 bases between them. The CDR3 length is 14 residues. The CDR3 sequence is CASSVGVTTYEQYF. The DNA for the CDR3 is TGTGCCAGCAGCGTAGGCGTGACTACCTACGAGCAGTACTTC.

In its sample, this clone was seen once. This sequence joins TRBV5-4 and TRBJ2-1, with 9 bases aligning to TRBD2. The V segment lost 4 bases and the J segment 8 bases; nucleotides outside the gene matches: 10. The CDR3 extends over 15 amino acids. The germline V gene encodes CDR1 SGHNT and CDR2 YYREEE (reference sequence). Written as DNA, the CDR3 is TGTGCCAGCAGCCCACGAGGCGGGAGGGATGATGAGCAGTTCTTC. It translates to CASSPRGGRDDEQFF.

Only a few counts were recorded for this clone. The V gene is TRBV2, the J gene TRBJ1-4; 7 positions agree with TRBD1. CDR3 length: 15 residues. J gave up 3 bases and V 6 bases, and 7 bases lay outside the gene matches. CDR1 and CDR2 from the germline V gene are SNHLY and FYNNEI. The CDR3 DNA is TGTGCCAGCAGGGGCGGTGGGACAGCTAATGAAAAACTGTTTTTT. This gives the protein CASRGGGTANEKLFF.

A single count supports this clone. The CDR3 DNA sequence: TGTGCCAGCAAGACCGGGAGGTGGTACGAGCAGTACTTC. Protein: CASKTGRWYEQYF. This sequence joins TRBV2 and TRBJ2-7, with 7 bases fitting TRBD2. V shed 7 bases, J shed 4 bases, and the junction held 7 bases outside the gene matches. The CDR3 extends over 13 amino acids. CDR1 and CDR2 from the germline V gene are SNHLY and FYNNEI.

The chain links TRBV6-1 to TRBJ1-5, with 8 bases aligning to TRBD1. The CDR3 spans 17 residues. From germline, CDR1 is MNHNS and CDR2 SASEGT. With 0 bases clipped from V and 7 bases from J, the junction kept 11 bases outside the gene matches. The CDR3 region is CASSEARQGARGQPQHF. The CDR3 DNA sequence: TGTGCCAGCAGTGAAGCGCGGCAGGGGGCGAGGGGCCAGCCCCAGCATTTT.

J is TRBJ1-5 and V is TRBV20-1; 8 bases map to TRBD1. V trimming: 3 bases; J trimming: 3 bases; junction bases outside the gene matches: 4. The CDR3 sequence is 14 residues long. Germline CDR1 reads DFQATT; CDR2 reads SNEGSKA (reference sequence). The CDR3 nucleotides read TGCAGTGCTAGTAGGACAGGGCCCAATCAGCCCCAGCATTTT. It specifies CSASRTGPNQPQHF.

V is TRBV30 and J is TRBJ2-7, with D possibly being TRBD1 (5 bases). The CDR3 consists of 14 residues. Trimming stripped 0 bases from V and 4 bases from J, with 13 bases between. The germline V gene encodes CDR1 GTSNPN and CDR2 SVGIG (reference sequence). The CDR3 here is CAWSVKGFGYEQYF. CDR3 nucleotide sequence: TGTGCCTGGAGTGTCAAGGGGTTTGGATACGAGCAGTACTTC.

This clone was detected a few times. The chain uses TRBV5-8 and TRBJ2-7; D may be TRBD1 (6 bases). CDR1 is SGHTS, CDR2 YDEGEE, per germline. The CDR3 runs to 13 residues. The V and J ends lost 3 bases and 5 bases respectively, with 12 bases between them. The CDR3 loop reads CASSSRGLHEQYF. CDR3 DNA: TGTGCCAGCAGCTCCAGGGGTCTCCACGAGCAGTACTTC.

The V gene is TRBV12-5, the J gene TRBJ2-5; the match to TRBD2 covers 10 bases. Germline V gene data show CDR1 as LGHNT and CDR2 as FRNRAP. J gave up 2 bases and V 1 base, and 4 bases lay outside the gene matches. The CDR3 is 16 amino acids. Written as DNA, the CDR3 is TGTGCTAGTGGTTTGGATCCGGGACTAGCGCAAGAGACCCAGTACTTC. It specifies CASGLDPGLAQETQYF. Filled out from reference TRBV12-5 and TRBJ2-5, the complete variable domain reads DARVTQTPRHKVTEMGQEVTMRCQPILGHNTVFWYRQTMMQGLELLAYFRNRAPLDDSGMPKDRFSAEMPDATLATLKIQPSEPRDSAVYFCASGLDPGLAQETQYFGPGTRLLVL.